The table lists the clone carrying this T cell receptor (beta chain) with many counts. Its antigen is unknown. This specimen comes from a study of tumor-infiltrating lymphocytes in primary liver carcinoma. Unsorted whole blood supplied the blood RNA, and germline DNA was isolated too. With a constant-region primer, TCR beta cDNA was made from 500 ng of total RNA. ARM-PCR was slightly modified, and three nested multiplex PCR rounds with it gave rise to the TCR beta libraries. For approximately 10 cycles apiece, the opening two PCR rounds ran with TRBV1-TRBV30 forward primers and a C-beta reverse primer. TCRdb analysed the multiplex PCR reads with MiXCR anew, one entry per CDR3 protein. The sample contains just over 300,000 distinct CDR3 sequences, roughly three fifths of which appear only once. The V end lost 6 bases, the J end lost 2 bases, and 8 bases lay between the germline ends. CDR1 and CDR2 from the germline V gene are MNHEY and SVGEGT. The CDR3 contains 13 residues.

Overall study findings and caveats: The use of bulk unsorted samples meant that CD4+ and CD8+ repertoires were not compared.

Sequencing used peripheral blood. The J gene is TRBJ2-1, the V gene TRBV6-2 or TRBV6-3, with D perhaps matching TRBD2 (6 bases). The source is a woman aged 25 to 39 with primary liver carcinoma and hepatitis B virus infection. CDR3 residues: CASRGGTYNEQFF. CDR3 DNA sequence: TGTGCCAGCAGGGGCGGGACCTACAATGAGCAGTTCTTC.